This is a list of T cell receptor beta chains from one sample in a study of cytomegalovirus exposure and HLA in healthy donors. The repertoire was sequenced with immunoSEQ multiplex PCR; TCRdb's copy has only in-frame clones and lacks some. The sample totals some 84,000 clones. Specimen: PBMCs. The receptor set was obtained from a man in his fifties or sixties in good health and CMV-seronegative. CDR3s include the opening cysteine and the closing phenylalanine or tryptophan. A D gene is named only where the DNA matches it firmly.

j_call d_call v_call cdr3_nt cdr3_aa
TRBJ2-7 . TRBV7-9 TGTGCCAGCAGGACGGGGGACTACGAGCAGTACTTC CASRTGDYEQYF
TRBJ2-3 . TRBV6-1 TGTGCCAGCAGTCAGGGGGGAACGCAGTATTTT CASSQGGTQYF
TRBJ1-5 . TRBV30 TGTGCCTGGAGTGTACAGGAAAATCAGCCCCAGCATTTT CAWSVQENQPQHF
TRBJ2-2 . TRBV18 TGTGCCAGCTCACCACGAGTTACAGGACAAAGGACCGGGGAGCTGTTTTTT CASSPRVTGQRTGELFF
TRBJ2-7 . TRBV10-1 TGCGCCAGCAGTGAGTTGGAGGGCGAAAAGCAGTACTTC CASSELEGEKQYF
TRBJ2-2 . TRBV18 TGTGCCAGCTCACCAAGGGAGGCGAACACCGGGGAGCTGTTTTTT CASSPREANTGELFF
TRBJ1-6 . TRBV19 TGTGCCAGTCGGGACACCAATAATTCACCCCTCCACTTT CASRDTNNSPLHF
TRBJ2-7 TRBD2 TRBV6-5 TGTGCCAGCAGTTACTCGACAGCGGGGGGCCCCTACGAGCAGTACTTC CASSYSTAGGPYEQYF
TRBJ1-3 . TRBV5-1 TGCGCCAGCAGCTTGGACTCGGTCGGGAGGCAGGTCAATTTT CASSLDSVGRQVNF
TRBJ1-2 . TRBV27 TGTGCCAGCAGTTTATACCCCGGGTCGATCTTTGGCTACACCTTC CASSLYPGSIFGYTF
TRBJ1-5 . TRBV5-6 TGTGCCAGCAGCCAAGCGGGGGCCACCTTGAGGTCCCAGCATTTT CASSQAGATLRSQHF
TRBJ1-5 TRBD1 TRBV18 TGTGCCAGCTCACCTCAGGGGGTGGGCGGCAATCAGCCCCAGCATTTT CASSPQGVGGNQPQHF